What follows is one T cell receptor beta chain and its context. CDR1 MNHEY and CDR2 SVGAGI come from the germline V gene. This CDR3 contains 11 residues. The germline V and J ends were trimmed by 10 bases and 4 bases, with 10 bases remaining between them. These data are taken from a study of T cell responses to AZD1222 COVID-19 vaccine. Data came from immunoSEQ multiplex PCR; TCRdb stores just in-frame clones and leaves some out. Among under 140,000 clones listed, about 94% were seen once. This receptor was taken from an adult who received the AZD1222 COVID-19 vaccine. This sequence joins TRBV6-5 and TRBJ1-1; no clear D. Sequences were derived from peripheral blood, sampled 28 days after the second AZD1222 dose. The CDR3 is CANSEGTEAFF. CDR3 coding DNA: TGTGCCAACTCAGAGGGCACTGAAGCTTTCTTT.